The 19 T cell receptor beta chains below come from one sample, sequenced in a study of blood T cell repertoires in COVID-19. TCRdb's table, derived via immunoSEQ multiplex PCR, lists solely in-frame clones and lacks some. The table lists approximately 440,000 clones, roughly 87% of them singletons. The sample consisted of PBMCs or T cells enriched from blood (not recorded which). The source of these receptors is a man aged 18 to 30 who had recovered from COVID-19.

The J gene is TRBJ1-4, the V gene TRBV6-7; tentatively, D is TRBD1 (5 bases). TRBV6-7 is an ORF, and what it does is uncertain. The V end lost 7 bases, the J end lost 7 bases, and 19 bases lay between the germline ends. The CDR3 spans 15 residues. The CDR3 DNA follows: TGTGCCAGCATGATACAGGCGGGGGTAGGTGAAAAACTGTTTTTT. It yields the protein CASMIQAGVGEKLFF.

CDR3 coding DNA: TGTGCCAGCTCACCAAGGCGGGACGGGAGGGCCATCGGGGAGCTGTTTTTT. This translates into CASSPRRDGRAIGELFF. The gene calls are TRBV18 and TRBJ2-2; 8 nucleotides line up with TRBD2. CDR1 is KGHSH and CDR2 is LQKENI in the germline V gene. The CDR3 is 17 amino acids. Trimming took 2 bases from V and 7 from J; bases not matched to a gene: 12.

The chain links TRBV9 to TRBJ1-4; D is ambiguous. This CDR3 has 15 residues. Germline V CDR1 and CDR2: SGDLS, YYNGEE. Trimming took 4 bases from V and 10 from J, leaving 20 bases between them. CDR3 protein: CASSSPAREGGKLFF. The CDR3 nucleotides read TGTGCCAGCAGCTCCCCCGCAAGGGAGGGAGGAAAACTGTTTTTT.

V and J are TRBV18 and TRBJ2-1; D perhaps matches TRBD2 (6 bases). Germline values: CDR1 KGHSH, CDR2 LQKENI. The V end was cut by 3 bases, the J end by 5 bases, with 11 bases between. The CDR3 consists of 14 residues. CDR3 protein: CASSPVTSDNEQFF. In DNA form, the CDR3 reads TGTGCCAGCTCACCCGTGACTAGTGACAATGAGCAGTTCTTC.

V usage is TRBV5-4 and J usage is TRBJ1-6; 7 bases map to TRBD1. J gave up 8 bases and V 7 bases, and 15 bases lay outside the gene matches. The CDR3 runs to 16 residues. CDR1 and CDR2 (germline): SGHNT, YYREEE (reference sequence). DNA of the CDR3: TGTGCCAGCGCGAAAAACCCGGGACAGACTTATTCACCCCTCCACTTT. Translated: CASAKNPGQTYSPLHF.

This clone was observed a few times. The J gene is TRBJ2-7, the V gene TRBV5-6; D gene uncertain. Germline values: CDR1 SGHDT, CDR2 YYEEEE. The CDR3 runs to 16 residues. Trimming cost V 4 bases and J 0 bases, with 17 bases left between them. CDR3 DNA sequence: TGTGCCAGCAGCCCCTCCCGCAGGCTTTACTCCTACGAGCAGTACTTC. Protein: CASSPSRRLYSYEQYF.

This clone has a single count. The V call is TRBV13, the J call TRBJ1-4, with TRBD1 identical over 7 bases. Germline loops: CDR1 PRHDT, CDR2 FYEKMQ (reference sequence). The V gene end was trimmed by 5 bases and the J gene end by 5 bases; junction bases not matched to a gene: 2. The length of the CDR3 is 13 residues. The CDR3 DNA reads as TGTGCCAGCAGCCGGGACAGAAATGAAAAACTGTTTTTT. Its protein product is CASSRDRNEKLFF.

A single count supports this clone. CDR3 in amino acids: CASSLVFGQFYTEAFF. CDR3 nucleotide sequence: TGTGCCAGCAGCTTGGTATTTGGACAGTTCTACACTGAAGCTTTCTTT. The chain is built from TRBV5-6 and TRBJ1-1; tentatively, D is TRBD1 (6 bases). The CDR3 has 16 amino acids. With 0 bases removed from V and 3 bases from J, the gap between germline ends came to 15 bases. The germline CDR1 and CDR2 sequences are SGHDT and YYEEEE.

The chain links TRBV5-1 to TRBJ2-2; TRBD2 agrees at 9 bases. Germline CDR1 SGHRS, CDR2 YFSETQ. Trimming at V came to 0 bases and at J to 6 bases, leaving 3 bases not matched to a gene. This CDR3 is built from 15 residues. CDR3 coding DNA: TGCGCCAGCAGCTTGGTAGCGGGAGAGTCCGGGGAGCTGTTTTTT. Its protein product is CASSLVAGESGELFF. Full variable domain (rest looked up from reference TRBV5-1 and TRBJ2-2): KAGVTQTPRYLIKTRGQQVTLSCSPISGHRSVSWYQQTPGQGLQFLFEYFSETQRNKGNFPGRFSGRQFSNSRSEMNVSTLELGDSALYLCASSLVAGESGELFFGEGSRLTVL.

V usage is TRBV28 and J usage is TRBJ1-5, with D possibly TRBD1 on 5 matching bases. The germline V gene has CDR1 MDHEN and CDR2 SYDVKM. The CDR3 loop spans 15 amino acids. V lost 3 bases, J lost 6 bases, and 15 bases lay in between. The CDR3 region is CASSFRLGDGQPQHF. The DNA of the CDR3 is TGTGCCAGCAGTTTTCGGTTAGGGGATGGTCAGCCCCAGCATTTT.

The chain links TRBV3-1 (or the pseudogene TRBV3-2) to TRBJ1-4; D gene ambiguous. This CDR3 has 11 residues. The germline V gene encodes CDR1 LGHDT and CDR2 YNNKEL (reference sequence). Trimming shortened V by 6 bases and J by 4 bases, and 3 bases separated the two germline ends. The CDR3 region is CASSRNEKLFF. CDR3 bases: TGTGCCAGCAGTCGTAATGAAAAACTGTTTTTT.

The chain has TRBV11-3 and TRBJ1-2, with D perhaps matching TRBD1 (6 bases). Germline V gene lookup returns CDR1 SGHNT and CDR2 YENEEA. V was shortened by 5 bases and J by 8 bases, with 15 bases between the two germline ends. The length of the CDR3 is 13 residues. CDR3 amino acids: CASSPFRGGGYTF. The CDR3 DNA follows: TGTGCCAGCAGCCCTTTCAGGGGCGGAGGCTACACCTTC.

The V gene is TRBV11-2, the J gene TRBJ2-3; no reliable D call. The CDR3 spans 14 residues. The germline V gene has CDR1 SGHAT and CDR2 FQNNGV. V was shortened by 0 bases and J by 2 bases, with 6 bases between the two germline ends. Here the CDR3 DNA reads TGTGCCAGCAGCTTAGACTCGTTCACAGATACGCAGTATTTT. The encoded protein is CASSLDSFTDTQYF.

The V call is TRBV12-5, the J call TRBJ1-5; D might be TRBD1 (5 bases). The CDR3 loop spans 15 amino acids. Germline V gene sequence: CDR1 LGHNT, CDR2 FRNRAP. Trimming removed 0 bases from V and 7 bases from J, with 13 bases in between. The CDR3 DNA reads as TGTGCTAGTGGTTTGGTATTTGGGGGAGGGCAGCCCCAGCATTTT. Its translation is CASGLVFGGGQPQHF.

This chain uses TRBV19 with TRBJ1-5; 10 positions agree with TRBD1. The V gene end was trimmed by 0 bases and the J gene end by 6 bases; junction bases not matched to a gene: 8. Germline V gene data show CDR1 as LNHDA and CDR2 as SQIVND (reference sequence). The CDR3 extends over 17 amino acids. CDR3 DNA: TGTGCCAGTAGTATAGAGCGGGACAGGGGCGGCGGTCAGCCCCAGCATTTT. It yields the protein CASSIERDRGGGQPQHF.

The chain joins TRBV7-9 to TRBJ2-3; 9 nucleotides agree with TRBD1. From germline, CDR1 is SEHNR and CDR2 FQNEAQ (reference sequence). This CDR3 contains 14 residues. V lost 5 bases to trimming and J lost 4 bases; unmatched junction nucleotides: 4. The CDR3 loop is CASSITGGADTQYF. Here the CDR3 DNA reads TGTGCCAGCAGCATTACAGGGGGCGCAGATACGCAGTATTTT.

This rearrangement joins TRBV6-2 or TRBV6-3 to TRBJ1-1; possibly TRBD1 for D (5 bases). The CDR3 has 15 amino acids. Germline-derived CDR1 and CDR2 are MNHEY and SVGEGT. Trimming took 4 bases from V and 6 from J, leaving 18 bases between them. The CDR3 region has the DNA TGTGCCAGCAGTTTTCCGACCGGGGGGAGTGCTGAAGCTTTCTTT. Translation: CASSFPTGGSAEAFF.

The chain employs TRBV12-3 or TRBV12-4 and TRBJ2-1; TRBD2 matches 7 bases. This CDR3 region has 12 residues. V trimming: 6 bases; J trimming: 10 bases; junction bases outside the gene matches: 6. CDR3 amino acids: CASSLGLGEQFF. In nucleotides, the CDR3 is TGTGCCAGCAGCCTCGGACTAGGAGAGCAGTTCTTC.

The V call is TRBV7-3, the J call TRBJ2-4; D unresolved. Per germline, CDR1 SGHTA and CDR2 FQGTGA. The CDR3 spans 15 residues. V was cut by 3 bases and J by 1 base, with 10 bases left in between. CDR3 in DNA: TGTGCCAGCAGCTTTCACATCCTCGCCAAAAACATTCAGTACTTC. Its translation: CASSFHILAKNIQYF.